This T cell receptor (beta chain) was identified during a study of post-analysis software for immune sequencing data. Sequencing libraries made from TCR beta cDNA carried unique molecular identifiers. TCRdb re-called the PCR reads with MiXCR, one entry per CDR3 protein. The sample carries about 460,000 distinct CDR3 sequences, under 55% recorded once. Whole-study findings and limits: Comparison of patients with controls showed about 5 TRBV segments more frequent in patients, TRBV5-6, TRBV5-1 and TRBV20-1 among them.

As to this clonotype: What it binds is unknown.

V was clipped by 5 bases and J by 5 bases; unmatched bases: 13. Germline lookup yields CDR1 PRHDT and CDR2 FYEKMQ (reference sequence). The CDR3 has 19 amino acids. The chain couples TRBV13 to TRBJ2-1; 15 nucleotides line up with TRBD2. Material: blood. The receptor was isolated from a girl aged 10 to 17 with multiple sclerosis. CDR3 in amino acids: CASSHTGLAGGNLHNEQFF. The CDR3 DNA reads TGTGCCAGCAGCCACACGGGACTAGCGGGAGGCAATCTACACAATGAGCAGTTCTTC.